The TCR beta chain described here comes from a study of T cell responses to AZD1222 COVID-19 vaccine. Study outcomes and limitations: Only 5 or 6 people who got AZD1222 tested seropositive at baseline. Compared with day 0, the breadth and depth of the Spike-specific TCR repertoire rose significantly after two doses of AZD1222. Clonal diversity was possibly underestimated, and the donors were mostly white British, with more females.

The CDR3 sequence is 16 residues long. Looked up from germline, CDR1 is SGHVS and CDR2 is FNYEAQ. With V trimmed by 5 bases and J by 1 base, 4 bases remained unmatched. Assay used: immunoSEQ multiplex PCR; TCRdb lists only in-frame clones, some missing. There are 90,000 to 150,000 clones in the sample; under 85% occur only once, and 5% to 7% lies in the top ten. About this clone itself: The antigen is unknown.

This rearrangement joins TRBV7-6 to TRBJ2-6; 8 nucleotides agree with TRBD2. The source is an adult in good health. The source material was peripheral blood, sampled on day 0 of AZD1222 vaccination. CDR3 nucleotides: TGTGCCAGCAGCCCCCAGCGGGGGTCTGGGGCCAACGTCCTGACTTTC. This gives the protein CASSPQRGSGANVLTF.